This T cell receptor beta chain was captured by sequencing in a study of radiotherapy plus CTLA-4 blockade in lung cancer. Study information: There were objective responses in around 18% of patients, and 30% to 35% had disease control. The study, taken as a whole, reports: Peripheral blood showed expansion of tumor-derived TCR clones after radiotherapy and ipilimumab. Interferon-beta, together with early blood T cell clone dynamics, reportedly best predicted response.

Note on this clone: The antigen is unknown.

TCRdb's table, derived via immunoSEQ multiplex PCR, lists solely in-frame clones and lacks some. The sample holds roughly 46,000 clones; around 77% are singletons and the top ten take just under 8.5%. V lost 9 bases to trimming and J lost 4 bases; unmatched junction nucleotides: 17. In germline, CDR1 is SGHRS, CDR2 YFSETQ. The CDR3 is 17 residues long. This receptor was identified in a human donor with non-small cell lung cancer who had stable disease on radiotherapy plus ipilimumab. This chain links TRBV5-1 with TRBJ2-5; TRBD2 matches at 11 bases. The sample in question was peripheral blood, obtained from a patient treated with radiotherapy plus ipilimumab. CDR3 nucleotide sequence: TGCGCCACCGCAGCGACGTTTAGCGGGGGGGCATCAGAGACCCAGTACTTC. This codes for CATAATFSGGASETQYF.